The 8 T cell receptor beta chains reported below all come from one sample, sequenced in a study of molecular identifiers for immune sequencing clone quantification. MiXCR, applied by TCRdb to the PCR reads, yields one record per CDR3 protein. The sample yields 85,000 to 100,000 distinct CDR3 sequences, more than 20% seen once. Sequenced: naive CD8+ T cells from blood, with Jurkat cell RNA spiked in. Specified subset: FACS-sorted CD8+CD4-CCR7+CD45RA+ naive T cells. Receptor source: a human donor in good health. Some libraries in this study had Jurkat cell RNA spiked in.

The chain has TRBV4-1 and TRBJ1-4; D may be TRBD1 (5 bases). The germline V gene encodes CDR1 MGHRA and CDR2 YSYEKL. The CDR3 is made up of 17 amino acids. The germline V and J ends were trimmed by 4 bases and 7 bases, with 22 bases remaining between them. In nucleotides, the CDR3 is TGCGCCAGCAGCCCACACGGAATAGAGGGGATAAGTGAAAAACTGTTTTTT. Translation: CASSPHGIEGISEKLFF.

This clonotype has more than one count but fewer than ten. The J gene is TRBJ2-5, the V gene TRBV6-5; D may correspond to TRBD1 or TRBD2 (5 bases each). The germline CDR1 and CDR2 sequences are MNHEY and SVGAGI. Trimming left V 11 bases short and J 3 bases short, with 19 bases between. The CDR3 sequence is 14 residues long. As DNA, the CDR3 is TGTGCCTCCAAGGAATCCGGGGCCGAAGAGACCCAGTACTTC. It is translated as CASKESGAEETQYF.

This clonotype was seen repeatedly, ten times or more. The V call is TRBV10-3, the J call TRBJ2-7; D is uncertain. Trimming cost V 2 bases and J 5 bases, with 10 bases left between them. This CDR3 comprises 13 residues. The germline V gene encodes CDR1 ENHRY and CDR2 SYGVKD. CDR3 protein: CAISEQPGNEQYF. The CDR3 nucleotides are TGTGCCATCAGTGAGCAGCCTGGGAACGAGCAGTACTTC.

Remarks on this clonotype: This could be a read error, since a much larger clone is one nucleotide away. The CDR3 region is CAWSVRPRIGPGNTIYF. As DNA, the CDR3 is TGTGCCTGGAGTGTACGCCCCAGGATAGGCCCTGGAAACACCATATATTTT. This sequence joins TRBV30 and TRBJ1-3; unclear D gene. Germline V gene lookup returns CDR1 GTSNPN and CDR2 SVGIG (reference sequence). V gave up 0 bases and J gave up 2 bases, with 17 bases separating them. The CDR3 runs 17 residues.

Remarks on this clonotype: Since a much larger clone is just one base distant, this may be a read error. This chain joins TRBV7-2 and TRBJ2-7; possibly TRBD1 for D (6 bases). Trimming took 1 base from V and 1 from J, leaving 11 bases between them. The CDR3 loop spans 15 amino acids. Looked up from germline, CDR1 is SGHTA and CDR2 is FQGNSA. The CDR3 is CASSLGGGGSYEQYF. The CDR3, as DNA: TGTGCCAGCAGCTTAGGAGGGGGTGGGTCCTACGAGCAGTACTTC.

This clonotype was counted ten times or more. V usage is TRBV7-9 and J usage is TRBJ1-1; TRBD1 aligns across 9 bases. After removal of 1 base from V and 2 bases from J, the junction contained 5 bases not matched to a gene. From germline, CDR1 is SEHNR and CDR2 FQNEAQ (reference sequence). The CDR3 is 16 amino acids. CDR3 loop: CASSLGQGDFNTEAFF. The CDR3 DNA reads as TGTGCCAGCAGCTTAGGACAGGGGGACTTCAACACTGAAGCTTTCTTT.

There are many counts of this clonotype. This chain uses TRBV4-1 with TRBJ2-2; D call uncertain. The CDR3 consists of 16 residues. The ends were cut back, 4 bases at V and 0 bases at J, with 12 bases in the middle. Germline loops: CDR1 MGHRA, CDR2 YSYEKL. CDR3 nucleotides: TGCGCCAGCAGCCTCGAAGGAAGCCCGAACACCGGGGAGCTGTTTTTT. It translates to CASSLEGSPNTGELFF.

Ten or more counts support this clonotype. This rearrangement joins TRBV11-3 to TRBJ2-1; either TRBD1 or TRBD2 may fit D (6 bases each). Germline V lookup: CDR1 SGHNT, CDR2 YENEEA. The CDR3 spans 15 residues. With 5 bases removed from V and 0 bases from J, the gap between germline ends came to 11 bases. The CDR3 here is CASSPEGDSYNEQFF. The CDR3 DNA is TGTGCCAGCAGCCCGGAGGGGGACTCCTACAATGAGCAGTTCTTC.